Listed here are 8 T cell receptor beta chains from one sample, sequenced in a study of shared clonotypes between healthy human individuals. This table comes from immunoSEQ multiplex PCR, and its TCRdb copy is limited to in-frame clones, with some not included. The table shows approximately 500,000 clones, with about 79% occurring only once. Specimen: PBMCs. The receptor source for this set is a woman in her 40s in good health. Some clones in this sample may be carry-over from other donors' samples.

The gene calls are TRBV5-1 and TRBJ2-1; 8 nucleotides align to TRBD2. CDR1 and CDR2 from the germline V gene are SGHRS and YFSETQ. V lost 0 bases to trimming and J lost 4 bases; unmatched junction nucleotides: 3. CDR3 size: 15 residues. In DNA form, the CDR3 reads TGCGCCAGCAGCTTGGGACTAGCGCCTTACAATGAGCAGTTCTTC. Protein product: CASSLGLAPYNEQFF.

This rearrangement joins TRBV11-1 to TRBJ2-3, with D perhaps being TRBD1 or TRBD2 (5 bases each). V was clipped by 5 bases and J by 2 bases, with 14 bases between them. The CDR3 sequence is 15 residues long. The germline V gene has CDR1 SGHAT and CDR2 FQDESV (reference sequence). The CDR3 region has the DNA TGTGCCAGCAGCCCCGGGGTGGGGCCCACAGATACGCAGTATTTT. This codes for CASSPGVGPTDTQYF.

V and J are TRBV5-1 and TRBJ2-5, with TRBD2 matching over 13 bases. Germline lookup yields CDR1 SGHRS and CDR2 YFSETQ. CDR3 length: 15 amino acids. Losses at the gene ends were 4 bases for V and 5 bases for J; bases not matched to a gene: 5. For the CDR3, the DNA is TGCGCCAGCAGCCCGGGACTAGCGGGAAGGGAGACCCAGTACTTC. This translates into CASSPGLAGRETQYF.

The chain is built from TRBV28 and TRBJ2-5, with TRBD1 as a possible D gene (8 bases). Germline V gene lookup returns CDR1 MDHEN and CDR2 SYDVKM. The CDR3 contains 14 residues. Trimming removed 3 bases from V and 7 bases from J, with 15 bases in between. CDR3 in amino acids: CASSFSDREGTQYF. In DNA, the CDR3 is TGTGCCAGCAGTTTCTCGGACAGGGAGGGGACCCAGTACTTC.

The chain uses TRBV15 and TRBJ2-1, with TRBD1 identical over 8 bases. The CDR3 covers 16 residues. CDR1 and CDR2 (germline): LNHNV, YYDKDF (reference sequence). V shed 0 bases, J shed 8 bases, and the junction held 9 bases outside the gene matches. This chain's CDR3 is CATSRDRGRGPDEQFF. CDR3 sequence (DNA): TGTGCCACCAGCAGAGATCGGGGCAGGGGGCCGGATGAGCAGTTCTTC.

The chain employs TRBV4-2 and TRBJ2-5, with 8 bases identical to TRBD2. Germline-derived CDR1 and CDR2 are LGHNA and YNFKEQ. The CDR3 extends over 15 amino acids. The V segment lost 3 bases and the J segment 1 base; nucleotides outside the gene matches: 4. The CDR3 DNA reads as TGTGCCAGCAGCCAGCAAGCGGGGGCCCAAGAGACCCAGTACTTC. Encoded protein: CASSQQAGAQETQYF.

The rearrangement joins TRBV6-1 to TRBJ2-7; D perhaps matches TRBD2 (5 bases). This CDR3 region has 12 residues. Per the germline V gene, CDR1 is MNHNS and CDR2 is SASEGT. The V gene lost 6 bases and the J gene lost 2 bases, with 8 bases spanning the gap. The CDR3 here is CASRPGTYEQYF. The CDR3 coding sequence is TGTGCCAGCAGGCCGGGGACCTACGAGCAGTACTTC.

As regards this clone: This sample includes further DNA sequences coding for the same CDR3. The rearrangement links TRBV18 to TRBJ2-5; D is perhaps TRBD1 (6 bases). CDR1 and CDR2 from the germline V gene are KGHSH and LQKENI. V dropped 3 bases and J dropped 1 base, with 6 bases sitting between them. This CDR3 has 13 amino acids. CDR3 loop: CASSPDSQETQYF. Written as DNA, the CDR3 is TGTGCCAGCTCACCGGACAGCCAAGAGACCCAGTACTTC.